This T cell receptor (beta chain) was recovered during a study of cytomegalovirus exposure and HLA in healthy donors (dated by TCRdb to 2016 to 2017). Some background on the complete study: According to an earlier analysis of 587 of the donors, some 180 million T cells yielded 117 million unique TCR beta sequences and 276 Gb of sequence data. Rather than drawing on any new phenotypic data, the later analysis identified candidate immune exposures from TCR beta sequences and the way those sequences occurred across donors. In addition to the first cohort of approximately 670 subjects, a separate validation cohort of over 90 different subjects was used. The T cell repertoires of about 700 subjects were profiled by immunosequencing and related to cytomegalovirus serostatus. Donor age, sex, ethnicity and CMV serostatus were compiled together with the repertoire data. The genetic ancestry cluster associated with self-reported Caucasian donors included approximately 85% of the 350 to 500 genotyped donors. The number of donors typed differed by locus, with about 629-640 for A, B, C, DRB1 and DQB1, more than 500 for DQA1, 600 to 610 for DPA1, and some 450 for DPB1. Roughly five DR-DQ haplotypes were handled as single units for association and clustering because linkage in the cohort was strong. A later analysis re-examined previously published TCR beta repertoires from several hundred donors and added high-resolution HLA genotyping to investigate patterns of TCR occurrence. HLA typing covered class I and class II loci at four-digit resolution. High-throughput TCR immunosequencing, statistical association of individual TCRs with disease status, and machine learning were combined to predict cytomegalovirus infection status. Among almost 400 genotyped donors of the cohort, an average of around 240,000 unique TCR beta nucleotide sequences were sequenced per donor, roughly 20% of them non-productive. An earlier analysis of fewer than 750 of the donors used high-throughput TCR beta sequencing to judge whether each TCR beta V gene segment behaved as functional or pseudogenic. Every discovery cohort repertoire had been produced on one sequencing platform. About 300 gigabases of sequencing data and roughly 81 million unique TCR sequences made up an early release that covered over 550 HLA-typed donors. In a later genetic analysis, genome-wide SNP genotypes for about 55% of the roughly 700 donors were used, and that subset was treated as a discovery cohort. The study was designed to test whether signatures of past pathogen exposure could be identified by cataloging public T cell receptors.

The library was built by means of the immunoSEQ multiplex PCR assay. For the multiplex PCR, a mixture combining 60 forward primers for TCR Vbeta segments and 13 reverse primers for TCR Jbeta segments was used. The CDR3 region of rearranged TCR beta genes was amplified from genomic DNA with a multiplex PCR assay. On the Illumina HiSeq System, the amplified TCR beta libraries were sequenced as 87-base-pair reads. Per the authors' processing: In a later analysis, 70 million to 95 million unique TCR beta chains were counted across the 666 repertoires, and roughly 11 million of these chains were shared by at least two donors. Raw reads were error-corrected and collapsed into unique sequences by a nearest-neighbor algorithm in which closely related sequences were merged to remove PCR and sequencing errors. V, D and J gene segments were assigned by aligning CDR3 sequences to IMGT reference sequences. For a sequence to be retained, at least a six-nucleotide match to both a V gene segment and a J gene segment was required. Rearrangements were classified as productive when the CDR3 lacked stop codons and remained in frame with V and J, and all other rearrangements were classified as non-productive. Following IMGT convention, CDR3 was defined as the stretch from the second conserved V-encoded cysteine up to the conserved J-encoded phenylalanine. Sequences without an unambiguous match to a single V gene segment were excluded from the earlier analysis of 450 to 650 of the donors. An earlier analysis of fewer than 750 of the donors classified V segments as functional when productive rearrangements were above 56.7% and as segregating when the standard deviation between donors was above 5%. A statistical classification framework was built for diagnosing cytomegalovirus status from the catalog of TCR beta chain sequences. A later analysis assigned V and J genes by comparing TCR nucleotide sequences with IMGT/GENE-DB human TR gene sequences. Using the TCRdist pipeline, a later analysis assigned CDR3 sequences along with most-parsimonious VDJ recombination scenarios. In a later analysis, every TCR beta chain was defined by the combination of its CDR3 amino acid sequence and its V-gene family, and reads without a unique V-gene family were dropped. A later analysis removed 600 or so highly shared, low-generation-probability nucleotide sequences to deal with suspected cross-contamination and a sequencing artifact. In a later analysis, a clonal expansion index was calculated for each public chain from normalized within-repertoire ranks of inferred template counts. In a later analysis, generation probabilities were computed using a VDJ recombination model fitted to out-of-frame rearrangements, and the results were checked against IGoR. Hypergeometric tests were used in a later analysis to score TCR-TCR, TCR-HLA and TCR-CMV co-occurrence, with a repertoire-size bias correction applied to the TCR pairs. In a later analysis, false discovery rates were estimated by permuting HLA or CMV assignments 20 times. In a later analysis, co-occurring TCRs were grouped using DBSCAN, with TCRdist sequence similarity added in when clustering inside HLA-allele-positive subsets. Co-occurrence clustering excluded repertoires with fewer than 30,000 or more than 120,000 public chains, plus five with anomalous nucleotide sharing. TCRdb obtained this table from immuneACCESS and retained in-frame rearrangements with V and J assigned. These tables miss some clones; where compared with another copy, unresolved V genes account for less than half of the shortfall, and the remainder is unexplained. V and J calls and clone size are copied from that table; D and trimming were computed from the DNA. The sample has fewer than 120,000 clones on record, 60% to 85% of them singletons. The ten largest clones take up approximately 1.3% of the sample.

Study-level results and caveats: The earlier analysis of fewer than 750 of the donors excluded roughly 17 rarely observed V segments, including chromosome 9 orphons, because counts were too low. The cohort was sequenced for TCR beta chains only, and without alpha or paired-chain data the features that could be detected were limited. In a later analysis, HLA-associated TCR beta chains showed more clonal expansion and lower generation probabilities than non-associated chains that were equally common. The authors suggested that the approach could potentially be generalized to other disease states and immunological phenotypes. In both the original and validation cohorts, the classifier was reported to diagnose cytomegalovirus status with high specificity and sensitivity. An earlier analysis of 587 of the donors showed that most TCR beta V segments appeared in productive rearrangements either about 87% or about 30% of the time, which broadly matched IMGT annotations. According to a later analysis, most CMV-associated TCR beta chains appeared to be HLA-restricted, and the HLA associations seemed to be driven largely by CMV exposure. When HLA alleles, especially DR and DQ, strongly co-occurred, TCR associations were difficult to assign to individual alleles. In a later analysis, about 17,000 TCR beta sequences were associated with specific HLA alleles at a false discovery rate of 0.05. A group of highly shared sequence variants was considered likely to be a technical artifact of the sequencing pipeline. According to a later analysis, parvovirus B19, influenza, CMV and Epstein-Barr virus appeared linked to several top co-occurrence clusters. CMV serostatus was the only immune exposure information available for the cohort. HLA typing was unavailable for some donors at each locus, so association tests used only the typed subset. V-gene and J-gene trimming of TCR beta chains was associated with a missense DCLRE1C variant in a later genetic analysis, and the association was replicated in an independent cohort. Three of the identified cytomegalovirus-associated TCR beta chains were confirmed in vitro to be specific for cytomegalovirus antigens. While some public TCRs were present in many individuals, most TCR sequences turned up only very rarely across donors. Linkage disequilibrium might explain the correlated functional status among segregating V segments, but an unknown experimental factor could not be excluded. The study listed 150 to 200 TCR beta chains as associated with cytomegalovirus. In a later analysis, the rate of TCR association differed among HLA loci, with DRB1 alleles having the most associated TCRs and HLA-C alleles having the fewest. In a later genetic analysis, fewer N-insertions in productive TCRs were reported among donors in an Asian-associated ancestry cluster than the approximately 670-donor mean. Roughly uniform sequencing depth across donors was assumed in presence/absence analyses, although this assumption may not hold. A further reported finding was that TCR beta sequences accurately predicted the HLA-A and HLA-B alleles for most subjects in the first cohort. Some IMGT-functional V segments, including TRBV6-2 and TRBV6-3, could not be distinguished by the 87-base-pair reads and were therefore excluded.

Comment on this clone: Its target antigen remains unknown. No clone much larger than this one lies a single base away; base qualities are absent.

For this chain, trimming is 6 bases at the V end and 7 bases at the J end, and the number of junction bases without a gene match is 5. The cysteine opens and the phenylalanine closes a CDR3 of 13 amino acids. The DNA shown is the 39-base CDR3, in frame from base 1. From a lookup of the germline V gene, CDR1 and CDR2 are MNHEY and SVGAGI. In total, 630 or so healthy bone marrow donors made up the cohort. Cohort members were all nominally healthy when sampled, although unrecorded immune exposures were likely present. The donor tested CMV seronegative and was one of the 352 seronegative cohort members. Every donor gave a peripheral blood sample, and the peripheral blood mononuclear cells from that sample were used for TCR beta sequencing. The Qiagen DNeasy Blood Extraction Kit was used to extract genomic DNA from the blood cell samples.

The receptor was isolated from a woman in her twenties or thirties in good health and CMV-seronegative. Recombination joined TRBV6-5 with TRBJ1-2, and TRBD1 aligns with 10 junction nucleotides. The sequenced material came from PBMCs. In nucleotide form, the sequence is TGTGCCAGCAGCCCGGACAGGGGGGGTGGCTACACCTTC. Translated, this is CASSPDRGGGYTF.